This TCR beta chain was captured by sequencing in a study of T-cell reconstitution after alpha-beta-depleted transplantation in children. This sample's TCRbeta library carried unique molecular identifier barcodes. Each CDR3 protein is one row after TCRdb ran MiXCR on the PCR reads. The sample consists of around 480,000 distinct CDR3 sequences, 32% of them appearing once. In its sample, this clonotype was seen a few times. Germline V lookup: CDR1 SSHAT, CDR2 FNYEAQ (reference sequence). The CDR3 contains 15 residues. V was shortened by 2 bases and J by 1 base, with 9 bases between the two germline ends.

V gene TRBV7-7 combines with J gene TRBJ2-1; the D is unclear. Sequencing used PBMCs from the stem cell graft donor, obtained from the stem cell graft. The clonotype originates from a human donor who donated a stem cell graft to a child with aplastic anemia. The CDR3 nucleotides are TGTGCCAGCAGCTTAAATTGGGAATCCTACAATGAGCAGTTCTTC. It specifies CASSLNWESYNEQFF.